This T cell receptor (beta chain) was documented in a study of blood T cell repertoires in COVID-19. Overall study: Samples of COVID-19 (acute and convalescent) were obtained from the United States, Italy and Spain.

Original processing methods: Amplification from reference gene primers served as the basis for estimated nucleated cell counts. Produced via immunoSEQ multiplex PCR; TCRdb's table is partial and in-frame only. Clone size and V and J calls were adopted from that table, with D and trimming inferred from the DNA. The sample has a few hundred thousand clones; roughly nine tenths are singletons. Germline CDR1 and CDR2: LGHDT and YNNKEL (reference sequence). CDR3 length: 17 residues. Trimming shortened V by 2 bases and J by 10 bases, and 21 bases separated the two germline ends. Categorization into cohorts depended on clinical history that participants reported.

This sequence originates from a young woman who had recovered from COVID-19. The sequenced sample was PBMCs or T cells enriched from blood (not recorded which). The chain employs TRBV3-1 (or the pseudogene TRBV3-2) and TRBJ1-6, with D possibly being TRBD1 (5 bases). For the CDR3, the DNA is TGTGCCAGCAGCCAACCGGGACGGGGGACTGGAAGGTCACCCCTCCACTTT. This sequence encodes CASSQPGRGTGRSPLHF.